This T cell receptor beta chain came from a study of blood T cell repertoires in COVID-19. At the level of the study: Sources were T cells, B-cell-depleted T cells, or PBMCs; the material itself was cDNA or gDNA.

Methods used by the authors: Amplification of reference gene primers provided the estimated nucleated cell counts. Sequencing used immunoSEQ multiplex PCR; TCRdb keeps in-frame clones, though not all of them. The V and J calls and clone size are taken from that table; D and trimming were inferred from the DNA. Of some 190,000 clones listed, about 80% were seen once; the top ten hold about 7.8%. The count of this clone is one. Trimming shortened V by 3 bases and J by 5 bases, and 4 bases separated the two germline ends. The CDR3 sequence is 11 residues long. From germline, CDR1 is MDHEN and CDR2 SYDVKM.

The chain joins TRBV28 to TRBJ1-2; the D is unclear. The TCR was taken from a woman of 80 years or more with COVID-19, enrolled during active disease. Sequenced input: peripheral blood. Here the CDR3 reads CASSFGYGYTF. The CDR3 region has the DNA TGTGCCAGCAGTTTCGGGTATGGCTACACCTTC.